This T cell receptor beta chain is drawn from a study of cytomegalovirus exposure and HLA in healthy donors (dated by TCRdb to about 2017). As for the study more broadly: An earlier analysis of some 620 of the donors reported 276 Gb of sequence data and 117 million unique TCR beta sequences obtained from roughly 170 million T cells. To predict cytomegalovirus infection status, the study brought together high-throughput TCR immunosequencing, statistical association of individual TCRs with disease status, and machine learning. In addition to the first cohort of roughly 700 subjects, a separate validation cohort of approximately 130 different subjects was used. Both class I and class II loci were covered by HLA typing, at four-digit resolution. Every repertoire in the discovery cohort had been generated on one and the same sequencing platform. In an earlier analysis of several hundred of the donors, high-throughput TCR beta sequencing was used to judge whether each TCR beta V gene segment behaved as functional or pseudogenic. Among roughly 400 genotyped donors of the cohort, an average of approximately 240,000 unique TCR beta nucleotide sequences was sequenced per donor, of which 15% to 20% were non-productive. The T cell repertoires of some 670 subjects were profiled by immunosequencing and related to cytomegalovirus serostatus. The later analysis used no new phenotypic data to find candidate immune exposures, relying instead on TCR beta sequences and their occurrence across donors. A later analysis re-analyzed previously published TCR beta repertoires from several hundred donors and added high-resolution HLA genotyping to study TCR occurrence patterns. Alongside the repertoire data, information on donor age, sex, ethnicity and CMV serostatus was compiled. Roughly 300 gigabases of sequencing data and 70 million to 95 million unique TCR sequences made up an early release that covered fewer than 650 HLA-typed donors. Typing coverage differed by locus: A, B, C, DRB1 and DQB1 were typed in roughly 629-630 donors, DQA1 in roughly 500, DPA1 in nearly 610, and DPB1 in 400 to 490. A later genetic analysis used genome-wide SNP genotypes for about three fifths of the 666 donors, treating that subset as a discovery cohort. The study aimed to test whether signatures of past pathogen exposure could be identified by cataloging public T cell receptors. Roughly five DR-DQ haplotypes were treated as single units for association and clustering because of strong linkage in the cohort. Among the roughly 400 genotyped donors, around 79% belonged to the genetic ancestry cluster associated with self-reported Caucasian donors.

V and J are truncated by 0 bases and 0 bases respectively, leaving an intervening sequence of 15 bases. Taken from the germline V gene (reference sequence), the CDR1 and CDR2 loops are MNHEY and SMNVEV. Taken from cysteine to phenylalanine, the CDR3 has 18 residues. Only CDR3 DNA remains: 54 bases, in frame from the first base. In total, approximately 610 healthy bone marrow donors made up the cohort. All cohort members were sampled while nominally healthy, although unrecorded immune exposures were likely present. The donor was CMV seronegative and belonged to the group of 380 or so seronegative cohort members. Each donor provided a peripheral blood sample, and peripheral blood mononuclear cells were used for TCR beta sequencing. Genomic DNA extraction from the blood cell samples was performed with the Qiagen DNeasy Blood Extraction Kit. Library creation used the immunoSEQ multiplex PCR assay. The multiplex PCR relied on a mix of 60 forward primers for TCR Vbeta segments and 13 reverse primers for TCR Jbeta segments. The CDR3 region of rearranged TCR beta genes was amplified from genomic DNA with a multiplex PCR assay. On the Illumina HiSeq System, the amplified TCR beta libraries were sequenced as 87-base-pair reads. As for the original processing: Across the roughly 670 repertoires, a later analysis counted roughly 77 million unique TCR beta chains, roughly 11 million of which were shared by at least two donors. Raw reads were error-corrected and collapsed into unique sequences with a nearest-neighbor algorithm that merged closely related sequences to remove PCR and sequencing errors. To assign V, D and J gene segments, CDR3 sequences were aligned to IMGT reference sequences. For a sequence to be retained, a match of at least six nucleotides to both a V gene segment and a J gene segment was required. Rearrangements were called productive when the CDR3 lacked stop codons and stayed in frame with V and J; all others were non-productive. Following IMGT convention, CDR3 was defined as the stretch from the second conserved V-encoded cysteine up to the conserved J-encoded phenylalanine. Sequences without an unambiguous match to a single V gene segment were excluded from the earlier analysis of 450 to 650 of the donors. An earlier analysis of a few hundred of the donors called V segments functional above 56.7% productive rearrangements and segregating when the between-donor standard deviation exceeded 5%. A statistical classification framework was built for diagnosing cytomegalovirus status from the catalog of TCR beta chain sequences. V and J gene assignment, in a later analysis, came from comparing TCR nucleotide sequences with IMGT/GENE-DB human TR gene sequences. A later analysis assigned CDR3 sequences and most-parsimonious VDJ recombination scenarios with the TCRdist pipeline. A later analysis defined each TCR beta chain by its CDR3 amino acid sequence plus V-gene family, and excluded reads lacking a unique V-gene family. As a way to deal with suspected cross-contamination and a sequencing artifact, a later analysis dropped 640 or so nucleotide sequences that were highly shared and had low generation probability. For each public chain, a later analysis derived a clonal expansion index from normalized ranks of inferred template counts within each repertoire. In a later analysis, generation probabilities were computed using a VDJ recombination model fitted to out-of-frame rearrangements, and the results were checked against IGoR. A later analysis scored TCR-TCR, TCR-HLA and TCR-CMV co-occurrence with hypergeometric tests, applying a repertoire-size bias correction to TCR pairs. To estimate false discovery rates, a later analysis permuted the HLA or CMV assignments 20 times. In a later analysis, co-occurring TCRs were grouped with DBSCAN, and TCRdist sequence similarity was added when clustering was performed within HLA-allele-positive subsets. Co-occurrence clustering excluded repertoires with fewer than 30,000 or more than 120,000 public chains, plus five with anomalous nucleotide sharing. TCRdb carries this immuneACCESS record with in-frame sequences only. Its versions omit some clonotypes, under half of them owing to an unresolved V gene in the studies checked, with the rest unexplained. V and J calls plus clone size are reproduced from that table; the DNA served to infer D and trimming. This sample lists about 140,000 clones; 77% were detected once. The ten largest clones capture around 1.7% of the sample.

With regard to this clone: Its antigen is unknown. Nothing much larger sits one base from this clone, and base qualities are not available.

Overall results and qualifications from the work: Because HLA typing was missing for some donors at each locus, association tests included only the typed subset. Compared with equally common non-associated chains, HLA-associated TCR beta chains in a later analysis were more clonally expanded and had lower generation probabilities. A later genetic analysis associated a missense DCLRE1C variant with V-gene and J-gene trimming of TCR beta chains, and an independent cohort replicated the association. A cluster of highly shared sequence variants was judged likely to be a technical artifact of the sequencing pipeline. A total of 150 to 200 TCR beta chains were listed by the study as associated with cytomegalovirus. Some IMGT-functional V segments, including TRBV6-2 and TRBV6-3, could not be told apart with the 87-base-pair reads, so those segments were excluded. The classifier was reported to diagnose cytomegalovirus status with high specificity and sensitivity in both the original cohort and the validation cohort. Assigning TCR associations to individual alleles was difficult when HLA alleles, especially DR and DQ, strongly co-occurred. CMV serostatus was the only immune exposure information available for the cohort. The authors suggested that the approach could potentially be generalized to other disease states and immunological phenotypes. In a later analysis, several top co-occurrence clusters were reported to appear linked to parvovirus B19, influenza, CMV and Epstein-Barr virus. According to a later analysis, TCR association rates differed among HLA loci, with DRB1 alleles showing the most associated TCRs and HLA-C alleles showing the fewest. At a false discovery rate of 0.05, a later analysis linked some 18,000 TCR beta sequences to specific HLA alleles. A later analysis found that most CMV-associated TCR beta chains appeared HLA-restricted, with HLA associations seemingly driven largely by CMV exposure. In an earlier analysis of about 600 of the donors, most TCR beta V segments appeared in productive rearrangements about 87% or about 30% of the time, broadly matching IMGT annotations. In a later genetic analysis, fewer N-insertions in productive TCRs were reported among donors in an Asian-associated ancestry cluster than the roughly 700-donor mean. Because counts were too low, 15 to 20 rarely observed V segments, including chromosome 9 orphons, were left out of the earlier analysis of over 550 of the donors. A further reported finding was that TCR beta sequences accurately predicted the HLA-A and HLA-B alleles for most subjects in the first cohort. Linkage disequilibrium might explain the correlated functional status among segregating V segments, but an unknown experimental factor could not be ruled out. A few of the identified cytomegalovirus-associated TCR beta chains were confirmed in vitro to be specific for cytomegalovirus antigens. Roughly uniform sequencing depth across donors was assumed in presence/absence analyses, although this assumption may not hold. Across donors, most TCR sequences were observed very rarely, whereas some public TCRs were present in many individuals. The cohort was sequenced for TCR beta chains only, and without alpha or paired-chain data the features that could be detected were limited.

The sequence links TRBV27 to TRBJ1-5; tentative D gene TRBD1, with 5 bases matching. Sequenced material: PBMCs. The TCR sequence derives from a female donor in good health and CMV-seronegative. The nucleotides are TGTGCCAGCAGTTTATCAATCCCGACAGTTTATAGCAATCAGCCCCAGCATTTT. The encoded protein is CASSLSIPTVYSNQPQHF.